The following is a T cell receptor beta chain sequence with its context. This record belongs to a study of blood T cell repertoires in COVID-19. Overall study context: Some COVID-19 samples were acute and others convalescent; all came from the United States, Italy and Spain. The analysed material was cDNA or gDNA that came from T cells, B-cell-depleted T cells, or PBMCs.

Original methodology: Nucleated cell counts were estimated from reference gene primer amplification. The repertoire was sequenced with immunoSEQ multiplex PCR; TCRdb's copy has only in-frame clones and lacks some. The V and J calls and the clone size are those of that table, but D and trimming were determined from the DNA. The sample includes around 70,000 clones, 86% of them seen just once. The CDR3 totals 13 residues. The V and J ends lost 5 bases and 2 bases respectively, with 9 bases between them. CDR1 is MNHEY and CDR2 is SVGAGI in the germline V gene. This clonotype was obtained from a man between 25 and 39 years old with acute or convalescent COVID-19. The chain uses TRBV6-5 and TRBJ1-2; the D gene is possibly TRBD1 (6 bases). Sequencing input: peripheral blood. As DNA, the CDR3 is TGTGCCAGCAGTCACAGGGTGAACTATGGCTACACCTTC. Translating gives CASSHRVNYGYTF.